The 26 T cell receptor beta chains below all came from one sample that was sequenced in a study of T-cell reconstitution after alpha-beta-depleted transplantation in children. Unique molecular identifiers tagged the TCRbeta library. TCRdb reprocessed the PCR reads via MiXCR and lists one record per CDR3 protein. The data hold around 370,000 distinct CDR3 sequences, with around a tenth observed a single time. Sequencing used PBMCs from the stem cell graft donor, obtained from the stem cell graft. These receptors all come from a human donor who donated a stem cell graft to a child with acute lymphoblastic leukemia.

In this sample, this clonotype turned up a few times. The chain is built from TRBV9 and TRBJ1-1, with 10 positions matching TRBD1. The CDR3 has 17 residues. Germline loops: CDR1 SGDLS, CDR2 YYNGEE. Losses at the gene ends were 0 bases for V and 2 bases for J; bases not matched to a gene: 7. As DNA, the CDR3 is TGTGCCAGCAGCGTAGAAGGAGGGACAGGGGTTAACACTGAAGCTTTCTTT. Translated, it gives CASSVEGGTGVNTEAFF.

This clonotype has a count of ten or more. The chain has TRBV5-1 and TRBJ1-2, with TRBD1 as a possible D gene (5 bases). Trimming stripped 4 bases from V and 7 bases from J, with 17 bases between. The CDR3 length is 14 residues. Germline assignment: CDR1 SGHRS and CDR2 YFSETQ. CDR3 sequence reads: CASSPSWGISGYTF. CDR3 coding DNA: TGCGCCAGCAGCCCGTCATGGGGGATCAGTGGCTACACCTTC.

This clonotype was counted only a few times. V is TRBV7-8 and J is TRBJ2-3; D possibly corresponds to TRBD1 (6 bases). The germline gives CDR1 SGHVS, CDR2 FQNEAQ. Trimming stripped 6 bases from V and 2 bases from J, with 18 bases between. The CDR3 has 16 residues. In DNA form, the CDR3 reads TGTGCCAGCAGTCCCGGGGTAGGGGGATTCACAGATACGCAGTATTTT. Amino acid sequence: CASSPGVGGFTDTQYF.

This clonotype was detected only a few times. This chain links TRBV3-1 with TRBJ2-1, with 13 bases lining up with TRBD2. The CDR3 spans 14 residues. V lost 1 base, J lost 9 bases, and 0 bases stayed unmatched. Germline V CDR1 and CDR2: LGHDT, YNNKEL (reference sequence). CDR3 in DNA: TGTGCCAGCAGCCAAGGACTAGCGGGAGGTGAGCAGTTCTTC. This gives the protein CASSQGLAGGEQFF.

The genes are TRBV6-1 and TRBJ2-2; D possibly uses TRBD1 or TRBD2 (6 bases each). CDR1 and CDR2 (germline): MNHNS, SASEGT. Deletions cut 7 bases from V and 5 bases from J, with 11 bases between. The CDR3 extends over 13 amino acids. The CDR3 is CASKQGRTGELFF. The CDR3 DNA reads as TGTGCCAGCAAGCAGGGGAGGACCGGGGAGCTGTTTTTT.

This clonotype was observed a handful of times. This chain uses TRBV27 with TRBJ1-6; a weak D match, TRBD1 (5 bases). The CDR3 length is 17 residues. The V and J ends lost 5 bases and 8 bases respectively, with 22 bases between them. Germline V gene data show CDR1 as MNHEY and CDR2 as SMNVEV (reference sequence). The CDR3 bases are TGTGCCAGCAGTGCCGGACACAAAACCCCCTTTCATTCACCCCTCCACTTT. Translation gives CASSAGHKTPFHSPLHF.

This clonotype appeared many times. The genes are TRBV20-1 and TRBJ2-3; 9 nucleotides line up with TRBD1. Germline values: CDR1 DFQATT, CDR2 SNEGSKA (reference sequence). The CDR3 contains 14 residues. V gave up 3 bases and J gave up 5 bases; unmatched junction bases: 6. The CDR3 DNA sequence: TGCAGTGCTAGTTGGGGACAGGGTGGAGATACGCAGTATTTT. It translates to CSASWGQGGDTQYF.

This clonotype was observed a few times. The CDR3 region is CSVAAKYNTEAFF. In DNA form, the CDR3 reads TGCAGCGTTGCAGCCAAATACAACACTGAAGCTTTCTTT. The chain is built from TRBV29-1 and TRBJ1-1, with D unclear. The V end lost 4 bases, the J end lost 2 bases, and 11 bases lay between the germline ends. The CDR3 is 13 residues long. CDR1 is SQVTM and CDR2 is ANQGSEA in the germline V gene. The whole variable domain, filled in from reference TRBV29-1 and TRBJ1-1, reads SAVISQKPSRDICQRGTSLTIQCQVDSQVTMMFWYRQQPGQSLTLIATANQGSEATYESGFVIDKFPISRPNLTFSTLTVSNMSPEDSSIYLCSVAAKYNTEAFFGQGTRLTVV.

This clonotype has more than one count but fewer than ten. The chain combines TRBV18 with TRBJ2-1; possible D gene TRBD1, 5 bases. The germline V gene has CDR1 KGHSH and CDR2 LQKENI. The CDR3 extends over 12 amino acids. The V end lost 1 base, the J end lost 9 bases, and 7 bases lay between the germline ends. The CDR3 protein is CASSPLQGEQFF. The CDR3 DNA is TGTGCCAGCTCACCACTCCAGGGTGAGCAGTTCTTC. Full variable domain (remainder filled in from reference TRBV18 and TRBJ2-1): NAGVMQNPRHLVRRRGQEARLRCSPMKGHSHVYWYRQLPEEGLKFMVYLQKENIIDESGMPKERFSAEFPKEGPSILRIQQVVRGDSAAYFCASSPLQGEQFFGPGTRLTVL.

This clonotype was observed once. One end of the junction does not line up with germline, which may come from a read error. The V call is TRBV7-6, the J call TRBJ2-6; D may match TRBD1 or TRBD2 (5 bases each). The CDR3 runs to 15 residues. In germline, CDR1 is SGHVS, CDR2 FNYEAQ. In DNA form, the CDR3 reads TGTGCCAGCAGCTTAGCGGGAGTTGGGGCCAACGGCCTGACTTTC. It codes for CASSLAGVGANGLTF. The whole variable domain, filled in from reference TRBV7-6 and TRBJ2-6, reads GAGVSQSPRYKVTKRGQDVALRCDPISGHVSLYWYRQALGQGPEFLTYFNYEAQQDKSGLPNDRFSAERPEGSISTLTIQRTEQRDSAMYRCASSLAGVGANGLTFGAGSRLTVL.

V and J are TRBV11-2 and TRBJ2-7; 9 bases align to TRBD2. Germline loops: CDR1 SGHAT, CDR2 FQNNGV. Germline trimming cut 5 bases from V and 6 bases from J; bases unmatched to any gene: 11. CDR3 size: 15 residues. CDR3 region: CASSRKSGTSSEQYF. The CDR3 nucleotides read TGTGCCAGCAGCCGAAAATCCGGGACTAGCTCCGAGCAGTACTTC.

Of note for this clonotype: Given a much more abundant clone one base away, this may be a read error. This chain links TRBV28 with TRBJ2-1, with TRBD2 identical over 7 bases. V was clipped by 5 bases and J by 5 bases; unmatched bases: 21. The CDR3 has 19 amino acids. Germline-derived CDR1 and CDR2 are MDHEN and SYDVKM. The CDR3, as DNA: TGTGCCAGCAGTCCCCTTAGGGCTGGCGGGAGTAGCCAAGACAATGAGCAGTTCTTC. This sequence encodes CASSPLRAGGSSQDNEQFF.

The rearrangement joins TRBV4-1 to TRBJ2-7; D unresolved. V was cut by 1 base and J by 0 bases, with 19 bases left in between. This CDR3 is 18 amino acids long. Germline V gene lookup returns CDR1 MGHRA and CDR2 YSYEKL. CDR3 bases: TGCGCCAGCAGCCAAGGCGCCCCCGCAGCCCTGACCTCCTACGAGCAGTACTTC. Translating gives CASSQGAPAALTSYEQYF.

CDR3 region: CSVVRGIDEKLFF. CDR3 sequence (DNA): TGCAGCGTTGTAAGGGGAATCGATGAAAAACTGTTTTTT. This chain connects TRBV29-1 to TRBJ1-4, with D maybe TRBD1 (5 bases). The germline V gene encodes CDR1 SQVTM and CDR2 ANQGSEA. CDR3 length: 13 amino acids. V lost 4 bases to trimming and J lost 6 bases, with 12 bases between them.

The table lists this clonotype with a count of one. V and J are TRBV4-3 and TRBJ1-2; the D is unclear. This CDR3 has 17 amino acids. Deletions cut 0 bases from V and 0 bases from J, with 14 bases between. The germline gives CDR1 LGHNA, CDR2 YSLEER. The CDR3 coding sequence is TGCGCCAGCAGCCAAGAAAGAGGGTCGACACCTAACTATGGCTACACCTTC. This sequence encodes CASSQERGSTPNYGYTF.

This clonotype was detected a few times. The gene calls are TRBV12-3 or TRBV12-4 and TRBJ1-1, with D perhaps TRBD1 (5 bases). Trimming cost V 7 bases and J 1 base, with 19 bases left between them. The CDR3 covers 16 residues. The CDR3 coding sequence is TGTGCCAGCACCCTCTCCGGGGGGAAGTGGAACACTGAAGCTTTCTTT. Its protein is CASTLSGGKWNTEAFF.

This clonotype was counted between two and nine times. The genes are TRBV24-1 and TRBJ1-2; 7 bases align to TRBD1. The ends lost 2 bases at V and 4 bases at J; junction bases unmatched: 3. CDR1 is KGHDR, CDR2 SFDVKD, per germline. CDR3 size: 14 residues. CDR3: CATSDSDRTYGYTF. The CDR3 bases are TGTGCCACCAGTGATTCGGACAGGACCTATGGCTACACCTTC.

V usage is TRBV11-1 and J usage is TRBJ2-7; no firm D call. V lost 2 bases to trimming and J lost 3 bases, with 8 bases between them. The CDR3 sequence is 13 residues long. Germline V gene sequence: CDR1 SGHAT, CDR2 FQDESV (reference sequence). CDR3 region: CASSLTRFYEQYF. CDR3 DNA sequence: TGTGCCAGCAGCTTAACACGGTTCTACGAGCAGTACTTC.

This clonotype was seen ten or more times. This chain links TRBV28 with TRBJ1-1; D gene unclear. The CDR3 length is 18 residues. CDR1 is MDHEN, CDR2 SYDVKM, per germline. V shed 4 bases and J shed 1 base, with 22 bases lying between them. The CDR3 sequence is CASSSKLWRVNANTEAFF. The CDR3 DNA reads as TGTGCCAGCAGTTCTAAACTATGGAGGGTCAACGCGAACACTGAAGCTTTCTTT.

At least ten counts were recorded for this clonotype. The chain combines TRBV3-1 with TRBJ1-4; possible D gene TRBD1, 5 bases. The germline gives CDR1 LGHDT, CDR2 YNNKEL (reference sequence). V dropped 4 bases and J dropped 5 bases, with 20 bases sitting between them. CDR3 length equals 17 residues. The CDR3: CASSPRGSLPSNEKLFF. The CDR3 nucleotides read TGTGCCAGCAGCCCCCGGGGCAGCCTACCTTCAAATGAAAAACTGTTTTTT.

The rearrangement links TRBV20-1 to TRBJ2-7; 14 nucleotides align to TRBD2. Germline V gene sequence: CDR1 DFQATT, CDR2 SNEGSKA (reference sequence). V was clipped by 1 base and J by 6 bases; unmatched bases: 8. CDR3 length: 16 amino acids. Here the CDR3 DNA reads TGCAGTGCTAGAGGAGGGACTAGCGGGAGATTCGGCGAGCAGTACTTC. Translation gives CSARGGTSGRFGEQYF.

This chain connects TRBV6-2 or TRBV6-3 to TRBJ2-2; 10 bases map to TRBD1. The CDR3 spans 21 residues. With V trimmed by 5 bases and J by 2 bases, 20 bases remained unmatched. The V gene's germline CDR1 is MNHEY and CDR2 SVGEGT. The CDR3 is CASSISGTGARGSYNTGELFF. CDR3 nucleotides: TGTGCCAGCAGTATCTCCGGGACAGGGGCTCGGGGGAGCTATAACACCGGGGAGCTGTTTTTT.

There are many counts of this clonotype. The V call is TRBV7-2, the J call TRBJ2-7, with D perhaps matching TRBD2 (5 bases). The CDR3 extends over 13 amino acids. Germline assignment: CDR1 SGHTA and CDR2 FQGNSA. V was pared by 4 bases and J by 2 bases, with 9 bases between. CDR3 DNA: TGTGCCAGCAGCTCCCGGGGAGCCTACGAGCAGTACTTC. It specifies CASSSRGAYEQYF. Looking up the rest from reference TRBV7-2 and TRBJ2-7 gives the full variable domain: GAGVSQSPSNKVTEKGKDVELRCDPISGHTALYWYRQSLGQGLEFLIYFQGNSAPDKSGLPSDRFSAERTGGSVSTLTIQRTQQEDSAVYLCASSSRGAYEQYFGPGTRLTVT.

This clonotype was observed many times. The CDR3 sequence: CASSSGHVFNEQFF. The CDR3 nucleotides are TGTGCCAGCAGTTCCGGACACGTTTTTAATGAGCAGTTCTTC. The V and J genes are TRBV27 and TRBJ2-1; possibly TRBD1 for D (5 bases). Germline loops: CDR1 MNHEY, CDR2 SMNVEV (reference sequence). This CDR3 has 14 amino acids. V was cut by 4 bases and J by 7 bases, with 14 bases left in between.

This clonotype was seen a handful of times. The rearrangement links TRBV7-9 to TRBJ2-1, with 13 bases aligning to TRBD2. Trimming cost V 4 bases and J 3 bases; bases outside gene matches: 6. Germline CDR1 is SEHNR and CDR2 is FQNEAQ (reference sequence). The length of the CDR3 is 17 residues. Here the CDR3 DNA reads TGTGCCAGCAGCTCCACGGGGACTAGCGGGGACTACAATGAGCAGTTCTTC. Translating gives CASSSTGTSGDYNEQFF.

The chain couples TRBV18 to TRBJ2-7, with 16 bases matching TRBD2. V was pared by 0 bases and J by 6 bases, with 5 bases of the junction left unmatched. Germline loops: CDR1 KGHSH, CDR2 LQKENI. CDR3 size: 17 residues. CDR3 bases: TGTGCCAGCTCACCACCGGGACTAGCGGGAGGGCCTAGCGAGCAGTACTTC. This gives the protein CASSPPGLAGGPSEQYF.